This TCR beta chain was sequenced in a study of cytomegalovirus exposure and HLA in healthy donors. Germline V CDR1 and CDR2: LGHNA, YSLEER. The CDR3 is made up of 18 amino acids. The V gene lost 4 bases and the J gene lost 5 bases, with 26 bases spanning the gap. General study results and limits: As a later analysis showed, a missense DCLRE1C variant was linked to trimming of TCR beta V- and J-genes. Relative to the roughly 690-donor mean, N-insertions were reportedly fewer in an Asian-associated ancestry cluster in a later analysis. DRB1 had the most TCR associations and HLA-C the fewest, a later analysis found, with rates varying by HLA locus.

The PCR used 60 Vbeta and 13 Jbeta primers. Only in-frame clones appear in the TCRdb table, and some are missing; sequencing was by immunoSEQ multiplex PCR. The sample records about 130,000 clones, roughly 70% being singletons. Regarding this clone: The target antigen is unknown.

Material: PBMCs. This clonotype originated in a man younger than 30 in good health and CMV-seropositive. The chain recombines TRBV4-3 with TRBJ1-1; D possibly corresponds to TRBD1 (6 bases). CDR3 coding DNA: TGCGCCAGCAGCCTCATATTCGGGGGGTGGGGGGGCTATACTGAAGCTTTCTTT. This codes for CASSLIFGGWGGYTEAFF.